This T cell receptor (beta chain) originates from a study of T cell responses to AZD1222 COVID-19 vaccine. Study in general: Second-dose timings of about 4 or about 12 weeks were pooled. The study, taken as a whole, reports: Reportedly, nearly half of unique spike TCRs recognized epitopes outside B.1.351/B.1.1.7 mutations. Receipt of two AZD1222 doses was followed by a rise in Spike-specific TCR breadth and depth.

A remark on this clone: Its target is unknown.

Germline V CDR1 and CDR2: GTSNPN, SVGIG (reference sequence). V gave up 6 bases and J gave up 0 bases; unmatched junction bases: 4. The CDR3 length is 14 residues. Assay used: immunoSEQ multiplex PCR; TCRdb lists only in-frame clones, some missing. The data contain 100,000 or so clones, around 83% of them singletons. Sequenced here: peripheral blood, sampled on day 0 of AZD1222 vaccination. This clonotype was obtained from an adult in good health. This rearrangement joins TRBV30 to TRBJ2-1; 8 bases agree with TRBD2. CDR3 amino acids: CACIAGISYNEQFF. CDR3 in DNA: TGTGCCTGTATAGCGGGGATCTCCTACAATGAGCAGTTCTTC.